Below, 22 T cell receptor beta chains from the same sample are listed, as sequenced in a study of CD8+CD57+ T cells in acquired aplastic anemia. Genomic DNA, serving as template, underwent TCR beta VDJ and CDR3 profiling. TCRdb recomputed calls from the reads with MiXCR, one row per CDR3 protein. The table includes roughly 280,000 distinct CDR3 sequences, approximately 58% detected once. Before being chosen for sequencing, patients had shown CD8+CD57+ cell expansion by flow cytometry. Specimen: sorted CD4+, CD8+, or CD8+CD57+ T cells (not recorded which) from PBMCs. The receptors come from a human donor with aplastic anemia.

The V gene is TRBV15, the J gene TRBJ2-7, with 9 positions matching TRBD1. Germline values: CDR1 LNHNV, CDR2 YYDKDF (reference sequence). CDR3 length: 15 residues. J lost 3 bases, V lost 1 base, and 4 bases had no gene match. CDR3 protein: CATSRGRGQGYEQYF. The CDR3 nucleotides read TGTGCCACCAGCAGAGGTAGGGGACAGGGCTACGAGCAGTACTTC. Full variable domain (remainder filled in from reference TRBV15 and TRBJ2-7): DAMVIQNPRYQVTQFGKPVTLSCSQTLNHNVMYWYQQKSSQAPKLLFHYYDKDFNNEADTPDNFQSRRPNTSFCFLDIRSPGLGDTAMYLCATSRGRGQGYEQYFGPGTRLTVT.

This clonotype was seen only a few times. The chain recombines TRBV2 with TRBJ1-6, with D unclear. The germline V gene has CDR1 SNHLY and CDR2 FYNNEI. This CDR3 comprises 13 residues. Trimming removed 8 bases at V and 10 bases at J, with 15 bases between. The CDR3 DNA reads as TGTGCCAGCCTAGGCCAGCCCCCATCACCCCTCCACTTT. This gives the protein CASLGQPPSPLHF.

The chain links TRBV12-3 or TRBV12-4 to TRBJ1-2; D is ambiguous. V was shortened by 10 bases and J by 3 bases, with 12 bases between the two germline ends. CDR3 length equals 12 residues. The CDR3 spells CATRPDYYGYTF. The DNA for the CDR3 is TGTGCCACCCGACCGGATTACTATGGCTACACCTTC.

Only a few counts were recorded for this clonotype. This chain uses TRBV5-4 with TRBJ2-3, with D uncertain. V dropped 1 base and J dropped 4 bases, with 4 bases sitting between them. In germline, CDR1 is SGHNT, CDR2 YYREEE (reference sequence). The CDR3 runs to 12 residues. In DNA, the CDR3 is TGTGCCAGCAGCTTGTTGTCAGATACGCAGTATTTT. Protein sequence: CASSLLSDTQYF.

This clonotype was recorded only once. The V gene is TRBV12-5, the J gene TRBJ2-5, with 10 bases identical to TRBD1. The ends lost 6 bases at V and 5 bases at J; junction bases unmatched: 6. The CDR3 spans 14 residues. Germline V gene lookup returns CDR1 LGHNT and CDR2 FRNRAP. The CDR3 is CASGPDRGSETQYF. Written as DNA, the CDR3 is TGTGCTAGTGGCCCGGACAGGGGGAGTGAGACCCAGTACTTC.

V gene TRBV7-3 combines with J gene TRBJ2-2; D gene ambiguous. Per the germline V gene, CDR1 is SGHTA and CDR2 is FQGTGA. This CDR3 region has 15 residues. Trimming took off 3 bases at V and 6 bases at J, with 14 bases between the two ends. This CDR3 reads CASSLTLTDSGELFF. The CDR3 nucleotides are TGTGCCAGCAGCTTGACCTTGACTGATTCCGGGGAGCTGTTTTTT.

V usage is TRBV19 and J usage is TRBJ1-6, with D uncertain. The CDR3 is 15 amino acids. Germline assignment: CDR1 LNHDA and CDR2 SQIVND (reference sequence). The V gene lost 11 bases and the J gene lost 2 bases, with 16 bases spanning the gap. The CDR3 region is CAAGRNKAYNSPLHF. CDR3 bases: TGTGCCGCGGGGAGGAATAAAGCCTATAATTCACCCCTCCACTTT.

This chain uses TRBV6-2 or TRBV6-3 with TRBJ2-1, with 8 nucleotides matching TRBD2. Looked up from germline, CDR1 is MNHEY and CDR2 is SVGEGT. The CDR3 runs to 14 residues. J gave up 9 bases and V 2 bases, and 6 bases lay outside the gene matches. CDR3 in DNA: TGTGCCAGCAGTTACGGGGGACTAGGGGGTGAGCAGTTCTTC. Amino acid sequence: CASSYGGLGGEQFF.

This clonotype was observed many times. The V gene is TRBV19, the J gene TRBJ2-7; D may match TRBD1 or TRBD2 (5 bases each). This CDR3 has 13 residues. CDR1 is LNHDA and CDR2 is SQIVND in the germline V gene (reference sequence). The ends were cut back, 2 bases at V and 6 bases at J, with 11 bases in the middle. CDR3 in amino acids: CASSIKLRGEQYF. The CDR3 DNA reads TGTGCCAGTAGTATAAAATTGAGGGGCGAGCAGTACTTC.

About this clonotype: One end of the junction does not line up with germline, which may come from a read error. The chain carries TRBV12-3 or TRBV12-4 and TRBJ2-1; the D is unclear. The CDR3 consists of 13 residues. The CDR3 is CASSPTPLMEQLF. CDR3 coding DNA: TGTGCCAGCAGCCCGACACCATTAATGGAGCAGCTCTTC.

This clonotype was counted many times. V is TRBV18 and J is TRBJ2-7; D is perhaps TRBD1 (6 bases). Trimming removed 3 bases from V and 0 bases from J, with 9 bases in between. CDR1 KGHSH and CDR2 LQKENI come from the germline V gene. CDR3 length equals 14 residues. The CDR3 protein is CASSPGQVSYEQYF. The CDR3 DNA is TGTGCCAGCTCACCGGGACAAGTCTCCTACGAGCAGTACTTC.

This clonotype has at least ten counts. The rearrangement links TRBV29-1 to TRBJ1-2; weak D call: TRBD1 (5 bases). V was trimmed by 7 bases and J by 6 bases, leaving 12 bases between them. Germline loops: CDR1 SQVTM, CDR2 ANQGSEA. This CDR3 has 11 amino acids. As DNA, the CDR3 is TGCAGCGCAAAACAGGAAAATGGCTACACCTTC. As protein: CSAKQENGYTF. Full variable domain (remainder filled in from reference TRBV29-1 and TRBJ1-2): SAVISQKPSRDICQRGTSLTIQCQVDSQVTMMFWYRQQPGQSLTLIATANQGSEATYESGFVIDKFPISRPNLTFSTLTVSNMSPEDSSIYLCSAKQENGYTFGSGTRLTVV.

This clonotype appeared many times. The chain carries TRBV20-1 and TRBJ1-1; D gene unclear. The V and J ends lost 2 bases and 10 bases respectively, with 11 bases between them. There are 11 residues in the CDR3. The germline CDR1 and CDR2 sequences are DFQATT and SNEGSKA (reference sequence). The CDR3 reads CSARKLEGAFF. For the CDR3, the DNA is TGCAGTGCTAGAAAGTTGGAGGGAGCTTTCTTT.

This clonotype was detected ten times or more. The chain combines TRBV15 with TRBJ2-7, with D possibly TRBD1 on 5 matching bases. CDR1 and CDR2 from the germline V gene are LNHNV and YYDKDF (reference sequence). Trimming removed 0 bases from V and 6 bases from J, with 9 bases in between. There are 13 residues in the CDR3. CDR3 sequence: CATSREQGAEQYF. The DNA of the CDR3 is TGTGCCACCAGCAGAGAGCAGGGTGCCGAGCAGTACTTC.

On this clonotype itself: Just one base apart from a much larger clone, this may be a read error. The rearrangement uses TRBV3-1 and TRBJ2-5; D may match TRBD1 or TRBD2 (6 bases each). The CDR3 has 14 amino acids. The germline CDR1 and CDR2 sequences are LGHDT and YNNKEL (reference sequence). The CDR3: CASGQGTGRETQYF. CDR3 bases: TGTGCCAGCGGCCAAGGTACAGGGAGGGAGACCCAGTACTTC.

The V gene is TRBV13, the J gene TRBJ2-5; D gene ambiguous. This CDR3 has 17 residues. Germline CDR1 and CDR2: PRHDT and FYEKMQ (reference sequence). Trimming removed 4 bases from V and 2 bases from J, with 20 bases in between. The CDR3 protein is CASSSIIGPTPQETQYF. As DNA, the CDR3 is TGTGCCAGCAGCTCAATAATAGGACCGACGCCGCAAGAGACCCAGTACTTC.

This clonotype was observed once. The J gene is TRBJ2-1, the V gene TRBV24-1; TRBD2 matches 14 bases. This CDR3 region has 17 residues. The germline gives CDR1 KGHDR, CDR2 SFDVKD. The CDR3 loop reads CASSGLAGANTFNEQFF. CDR3 nucleotide sequence: TGTGCTAGTTCGGGACTAGCGGGAGCGAACACCTTCAATGAGCAGTTCTTC.

This clonotype was found many times. CDR3 amino acids: CASGRSAGQPQHF. CDR3 nucleotides: TGTGCCAGCGGGAGGTCGGCAGGACAGCCCCAGCATTTT. This chain connects TRBV6-1 to TRBJ1-5; no clear D gene. Deletions cut 8 bases from V and 7 bases from J, with 15 bases between. The CDR3 spans 13 residues. Looked up from germline, CDR1 is MNHNS and CDR2 is SASEGT.

A remark on this clonotype: The junction does not match germline at one end; this may be a read error. The V gene is TRBV7-2, the J gene TRBJ1-6, with no clear D. In germline, CDR1 is SGHTA, CDR2 FQGNSA. This CDR3 spans 15 amino acids. CDR3 nucleotides: TGTGCCAGCAGCTTACCGAGTTCCTGGAATTCATCCCTCCACTTT. Amino acids: CASSLPSSWNSSLHF.

In the case of this clonotype: One junction end disagrees with the germline gene, perhaps due to a read error. The chain links TRBV9 to TRBJ2-7; 7 bases are shared with TRBD1. Per the germline V gene, CDR1 is SGDLS and CDR2 is YYNGEE. The CDR3 spans 16 residues. The CDR3 protein is CASSSRGAGGNYEQYF. CDR3 coding DNA: TGCGCCAGCAGCTCCAGAGGGGCAGGGGGAAACTACGAGCAGTACTTC.

The chain joins TRBV7-9 to TRBJ2-5; no firm D call. The J call is uncertain, as TRBJ2-1 better fits the DNA end. Per germline, CDR1 SEHNR and CDR2 FQNEAQ (reference sequence). The CDR3 is 12 amino acids. The CDR3 bases are TGTGCCAGCAGCCCTCTACTCGGTGAGCAGTTCTTC. Translation gives CASSPLLGEQFF.

This clonotype showed up many times. V gene TRBV20-1 combines with J gene TRBJ1-1; D is unresolved. CDR1 is DFQATT and CDR2 is SNEGSKA in the germline V gene (reference sequence). V shed 5 bases and J shed 1 base, with 20 bases lying between them. CDR3 length equals 16 residues. In DNA form, the CDR3 reads TGCAGTGCTCCCTTCGGCCAAACCTATTCGAACACTGAAGCTTTCTTT. Protein sequence: CSAPFGQTYSNTEAFF.